Listed here are 25 T cell receptor beta chains from one sample, sequenced in a study of shared clonotypes between healthy human individuals (dated by TCRdb to 2020 to 2021). The library was produced with the immunoSEQ multiplex PCR assay. TCRdb provides this immuneACCESS table in a form limited to in-frame rearrangements. Some clones are lacking; in checked studies, under half of them reflect an unresolved V gene, and why the rest are absent is not known. The sample contains 650,000 to 700,000 clones, less than 95% of them found a single time. The ten largest clones capture 30% to 40% of the sample. The sequenced sample consisted of memory CD8+ T cells from PBMCs. The meaning of the sample's cell subset or site label: CD45RO+ cells pooled with CCR7-negative TemRA cells. These receptors came from a man younger than 35 in good health. Some clones in this sample may be carry-over from other donors' samples.

The table lists this clone with a count of one. The gene calls are TRBV4-1 and TRBJ2-1; 7 bases fit TRBD2. The CDR3 runs 16 residues. The germline gives CDR1 MGHRA, CDR2 YSYEKL. J lost 0 bases, V lost 3 bases, and 5 bases had no gene match. The CDR3 nucleotides are TGCGCCAGCAGCCACCCGGGGGAGGGCTCCTACAATGAGCAGTTCTTC. Its translation: CASSHPGEGSYNEQFF.

The chain is built from TRBV27 and TRBJ2-2; TRBD2 aligns across 8 bases. This CDR3 contains 18 residues. With V trimmed by 5 bases and J by 1 base, 12 bases remained unmatched. CDR1 is MNHEY, CDR2 SMNVEV, per germline (reference sequence). The CDR3 is CASSQIAGPRGNTGELFF. CDR3 nucleotide sequence: TGTGCCAGCAGTCAAATAGCGGGACCTAGGGGGAACACCGGGGAGCTGTTTTTT.

This chain links TRBV25-1 with TRBJ1-5; the match to TRBD1 covers 8 bases. V gave up 9 bases and J gave up 9 bases; unmatched junction bases: 13. In germline, CDR1 is MGHDK, CDR2 SYGVNS. The CDR3 is 14 amino acids. The CDR3 is CARRTGSKTAPQHF. CDR3 nucleotides: TGTGCCAGAAGGACAGGGTCGAAGACGGCGCCCCAGCATTTT.

The table lists this clone with a count of one. Other DNA variants within this sample encode the same CDR3. The V call is TRBV27, the J call TRBJ2-7, with 8 bases fitting TRBD1. The ends lost 0 bases at V and 1 base at J; junction bases unmatched: 2. Germline-derived CDR1 and CDR2 are MNHEY and SMNVEV (reference sequence). This CDR3 is built from 15 residues. Here the CDR3 DNA reads TGTGCCAGCAGTTTATCCACAGGGGGGTCCTACGAGCAGTACTTC. The encoded protein is CASSLSTGGSYEQYF.

The rearrangement uses TRBV19 and TRBJ1-1; no definite D call. Germline V gene lookup returns CDR1 LNHDA and CDR2 SQIVND (reference sequence). This CDR3 is built from 15 residues. V was cut by 1 base and J by 5 bases, with 14 bases left in between. CDR3 bases: TGTGCCAGTAGTATAGCTGTGACACTGGGGACTGAAGCTTTCTTT. This codes for CASSIAVTLGTEAFF.

Regarding this clone: Other DNA sequences in this specimen translate into the identical CDR3. V is TRBV28 and J is TRBJ2-7, with D tentatively TRBD1 (6 bases). The V end lost 3 bases, the J end lost 7 bases, and 13 bases lay between the germline ends. Germline assignment: CDR1 MDHEN and CDR2 SYDVKM. This CDR3 region has 13 residues. The chain's CDR3 is CASSFGGSGEQYF. The DNA of the CDR3 is TGTGCCAGCAGTTTTGGGGGCTCGGGGGAGCAGTACTTC.

The rearrangement links TRBV28 to TRBJ2-1, with TRBD1 as a possible D gene (6 bases). Germline assignment: CDR1 MDHEN and CDR2 SYDVKM. V lost 5 bases and J 0 bases, leaving 17 bases between the germline ends. The length of the CDR3 is 17 residues. CDR3 amino acids: CASSVHRGGSSYNEQFF. CDR3 bases: TGTGCCAGCAGTGTTCACAGAGGGGGTAGCTCCTACAATGAGCAGTTCTTC.

The chain uses TRBV9 and TRBJ2-1, with D tentatively TRBD2 (7 bases). Germline V gene sequence: CDR1 SGDLS, CDR2 YYNGEE. V was trimmed by 4 bases and J by 7 bases, leaving 18 bases between them. CDR3 length equals 15 residues. The CDR3 region is CASSSPGAGVNEQFF. DNA for the CDR3: TGTGCCAGCAGCTCCCCGGGGGCGGGAGTTAATGAGCAGTTCTTC.

In regard to this clone: The sample contains more than one DNA sequence encoding this CDR3. This chain joins TRBV27 and TRBJ1-5; D remains ambiguous. This CDR3 contains 12 residues. The germline CDR1 and CDR2 sequences are MNHEY and SMNVEV (reference sequence). Trimming stripped 3 bases from V and 3 bases from J, with 3 bases between. Written as DNA, the CDR3 is TGTGCCAGCAGTTTCCCCAATCAGCCCCAGCATTTT. Protein: CASSFPNQPQHF.

The genes are TRBV27 and TRBJ2-7, with unresolved D. Germline CDR1 is MNHEY and CDR2 is SMNVEV (reference sequence). The V end lost 0 bases, the J end lost 4 bases, and 10 bases lay between the germline ends. The CDR3 is 14 residues long. Here the CDR3 reads CASSLSLGNYEQYF. The CDR3 DNA reads as TGTGCCAGCAGTTTATCATTGGGGAATTACGAGCAGTACTTC.

The gene calls are TRBV9 and TRBJ1-2; perhaps TRBD1 as D (5 bases). Trimming left V 3 bases short and J 4 bases short, with 13 bases between. CDR1 and CDR2 (germline): SGDLS, YYNGEE. CDR3 length equals 14 residues. CDR3 in DNA: TGTGCCAGCAGCGCGGCGGGACGAGCCTATGGCTACACCTTC. It encodes CASSAAGRAYGYTF.

This clone was counted only a few times. A single base separates this from a much larger clone, so it may be a read error. Other DNA sequences in this specimen translate into the identical CDR3. The genes are TRBV7-9 and TRBJ2-1; the D is unclear. Germline CDR1 SEHNR, CDR2 FQNEAQ (reference sequence). V was clipped by 3 bases and J by 5 bases, with 5 bases between them. The CDR3 consists of 12 residues. The CDR3 nucleotides are TGTGCCAGCAGCTTTGGGAACAATGAGCAGTTCTTC. As protein: CASSFGNNEQFF.

This clone has only a few counts. This sequence joins TRBV7-9 and TRBJ1-1; D not resolved. V lost 5 bases and J 2 bases, leaving 15 bases between the germline ends. CDR1 SEHNR and CDR2 FQNEAQ come from the germline V gene (reference sequence). The CDR3 is 15 residues long. The CDR3 DNA sequence: TGTGCCAGCAGCCACTATCTTGACATCAACACTGAAGCTTTCTTT. This sequence encodes CASSHYLDINTEAFF.

For this clone: The same CDR3 also results from other DNA sequences found in this sample. V gene TRBV6-5 combines with J gene TRBJ2-1; D might be TRBD2 (6 bases). V dropped 0 bases and J dropped 0 bases, with 9 bases sitting between them. The CDR3 sequence is 16 residues long. The germline V gene has CDR1 MNHEY and CDR2 SVGAGI. The CDR3 sequence is CASSYSEAGSYNEQFF. For the CDR3, the DNA is TGTGCCAGCAGTTACTCAGAAGCGGGCTCCTACAATGAGCAGTTCTTC.

The DNA of the CDR3 is TGCGCCAGCAGTGACGTGTTGGTCGGGTACACTGAAGCTTTCTTT. This encodes CASSDVLVGYTEAFF. The rearrangement uses TRBV10-2 and TRBJ1-1; no firm D call. V lost 3 bases and J 3 bases, leaving 14 bases between the germline ends. The germline gives CDR1 WSHSY, CDR2 SAAADI. CDR3 length: 15 amino acids.

The chain has TRBV15 and TRBJ1-2; TRBD1 is a possible D gene (5 bases). The CDR3 loop spans 17 amino acids. Germline-derived CDR1 and CDR2 are LNHNV and YYDKDF (reference sequence). V was pared by 0 bases and J by 6 bases, with 20 bases between. The CDR3 here is CATSRDSGGARVDGYTF. DNA for the CDR3: TGTGCCACCAGCAGAGATTCTGGAGGGGCGAGGGTAGATGGCTACACCTTC.

The chain carries TRBV6-5 and TRBJ1-1; no reliable D call. The germline V and J ends were trimmed by 5 bases and 3 bases, with 16 bases remaining between them. Germline assignment: CDR1 MNHEY and CDR2 SVGAGI. This CDR3 comprises 15 residues. The CDR3 nucleotides read TGTGCCAGCAGTGGTCGTGGATCGGGTGACACTGAAGCTTTCTTT. This gives the protein CASSGRGSGDTEAFF.

This chain links TRBV9 with TRBJ2-6; D is unresolved. Trimming left V 3 bases short and J 4 bases short, with 8 bases between. The CDR3 spans 14 residues. The germline gives CDR1 SGDLS, CDR2 YYNGEE. CDR3 nucleotide sequence: TGTGCCAGCAGCGGACACGAGGGGGCCAACGTCCTGACTTTC. Its translation: CASSGHEGANVLTF. The full variable domain, rest sourced from reference TRBV9 and TRBJ2-6, is DSGVTQTPKHLITATGQRVTLRCSPRSGDLSVYWYQQSLDQGLQFLIQYYNGEERAKGNILERFSAQQFPDLHSELNLSSLELGDSALYFCASSGHEGANVLTFGAGSRLTVL.

V and J are TRBV4-1 and TRBJ1-5, with D tentatively TRBD1 (5 bases). CDR3 length: 16 amino acids. V was cut by 1 base and J by 1 base, with 11 bases left in between. Looked up from germline, CDR1 is MGHRA and CDR2 is YSYEKL. The CDR3: CASSQGRQLSNQPQHF. The DNA of the CDR3 is TGCGCCAGCAGCCAAGGCAGACAGTTAAGCAATCAGCCCCAGCATTTT.

The V gene is TRBV5-1, the J gene TRBJ2-1; 10 positions match TRBD2. Per germline, CDR1 SGHRS and CDR2 YFSETQ. The CDR3 length is 16 residues. V dropped 4 bases and J dropped 2; count of bases not matched to a gene: 6. CDR3 nucleotide sequence: TGCGCCAGCAGCAAGTCAACTAGCGGGACCTACAATGAGCAGTTCTTC. Its translation: CASSKSTSGTYNEQFF.

V gene TRBV25-1 combines with J gene TRBJ2-2; D call uncertain. With 2 bases removed from V and 0 bases from J, the gap between germline ends came to 10 bases. This CDR3 has 16 amino acids. In germline, CDR1 is MGHDK, CDR2 SYGVNS. The chain's CDR3 is CASSETGITNTGELFF. The DNA of the CDR3 is TGTGCCAGCAGTGAAACCGGAATTACGAACACCGGGGAGCTGTTTTTT. Combining the CDR3 with reference TRBV25-1 and TRBJ2-2 gives the whole variable domain EADIYQTPRYLVIGTGKKITLECSQTMGHDKMYWYQQDPGMELHLIHYSYGVNSTEKGDLSSESTVSRIRTEHFPLTLESARPSHTSQYLCASSETGITNTGELFFGEGSRLTVL.

This chain uses TRBV4-1 with TRBJ2-1; D is unresolved. Per the germline V gene, CDR1 is MGHRA and CDR2 is YSYEKL. CDR3 length equals 16 residues. V was pared by 0 bases and J by 2 bases, with 11 bases between. The CDR3 here is CASSQDRRPPYNEQFF. The CDR3 DNA is TGCGCCAGCAGCCAAGATAGACGGCCACCCTACAATGAGCAGTTCTTC.

J is TRBJ2-1 and V is TRBV9; D tentatively reads TRBD1 or TRBD2 (6 bases each). CDR3 length: 16 amino acids. Germline values: CDR1 SGDLS, CDR2 YYNGEE. V dropped 0 bases and J dropped 5 bases, with 15 bases sitting between them. The CDR3 sequence is CASSVGARGVNNEQFF. The DNA of the CDR3 is TGTGCCAGCAGCGTAGGGGCGAGGGGGGTGAACAATGAGCAGTTCTTC.

The chain joins TRBV5-1 to TRBJ2-1, with TRBD2 matching over 10 bases. After removal of 5 bases from V and 8 bases from J, the junction contained 7 bases not matched to a gene. Germline CDR1 and CDR2: SGHRS and YFSETQ. CDR3 length equals 14 residues. CDR3 sequence reads: CASSGLAGVDEQFF. In nucleotides, the CDR3 is TGCGCCAGCAGTGGCCTAGCGGGAGTCGATGAGCAGTTCTTC.

The V and J genes are TRBV2 and TRBJ2-7; 7 bases align to TRBD2. The CDR3 has 14 residues. CDR1 and CDR2 from the germline V gene are SNHLY and FYNNEI. Trimming at V came to 4 bases and at J to 4 bases, leaving 7 bases not matched to a gene. In DNA form, the CDR3 reads TGTGCCAGCAGTGGGCTAGCGGAGACTTACGAGCAGTACTTC. It is translated as CASSGLAETYEQYF.